This T cell receptor (beta chain) came from a study of cytomegalovirus exposure and HLA in healthy donors. Study conclusions and caveats: Across donors, sequencing depth was assumed by presence/absence analyses to be roughly uniform.

The PCR had 60 Vbeta and 13 Jbeta primers. Per the study methods: Later, an analysis found approximately 80 million unique TCR beta chains, and about 10 million of these were shared. Assay: immunoSEQ multiplex PCR; the TCRdb copy retains only in-frame clones and omits some. V and J calls plus clone size are reproduced from that table; the DNA served to infer D and trimming. The sample consists of some 130,000 clones, over 60% of them appearing once. About this clone: Its antigen remains unknown.

The CDR3 has 16 amino acids. Germline CDR1 SGHTS, CDR2 YDEGEE. V lost 4 bases and J lost 1; bases outside the gene matches: 6. V is TRBV5-8 and J is TRBJ2-2; 8 bases match TRBD2. The clonotype comes from a man between 18 and 35 years old in good health and CMV-seronegative. Sequencing was carried out using PBMCs. CDR3 sequence (DNA): TGTGCCAGCAGCCGACATAGCGGGGTGAACACCGGGGAGCTGTTTTTT. It translates to CASSRHSGVNTGELFF.